Described below is a single T cell receptor beta chain sequence and its context. Its antigen is undetermined. This entry is derived from a study of cytomegalovirus exposure and HLA in healthy donors. On the study more broadly: It was reported in a later analysis that the 90 to 150 validation repertoires used the same platform as the approximately 670 first-cohort repertoires. Points from the study as a whole: A list of 150 or so TCR beta chains associated with cytomegalovirus was given. It was reportedly the case that the classifier diagnosed cytomegalovirus status with high specificity and sensitivity. Specific recognition of CMV antigens was confirmed in vitro for three chains (all CMV-associated).

Only in-frame clones appear in the TCRdb table, and some are missing; sequencing was by immunoSEQ multiplex PCR. The sample includes more than 120,000 clones, 80% to 90% of them seen just once. The origin of this receptor is a man in his late teens or twenties in good health and CMV-seropositive. The sequencing sample was made of PBMCs.

CDR3 residues: CASRELGQGTYGYTF. In nucleotides, the CDR3 is TGTGCCAGCAGAGAACTTGGACAGGGGACCTATGGCTACACCTTC. The chain is built from TRBV27 and TRBJ1-2, with 9 bases matching TRBD1. The CDR3 is made up of 15 amino acids. The V gene's germline CDR1 is MNHEY and CDR2 SMNVEV (reference sequence). With V trimmed by 6 bases and J by 4 bases, 9 bases remained unmatched.